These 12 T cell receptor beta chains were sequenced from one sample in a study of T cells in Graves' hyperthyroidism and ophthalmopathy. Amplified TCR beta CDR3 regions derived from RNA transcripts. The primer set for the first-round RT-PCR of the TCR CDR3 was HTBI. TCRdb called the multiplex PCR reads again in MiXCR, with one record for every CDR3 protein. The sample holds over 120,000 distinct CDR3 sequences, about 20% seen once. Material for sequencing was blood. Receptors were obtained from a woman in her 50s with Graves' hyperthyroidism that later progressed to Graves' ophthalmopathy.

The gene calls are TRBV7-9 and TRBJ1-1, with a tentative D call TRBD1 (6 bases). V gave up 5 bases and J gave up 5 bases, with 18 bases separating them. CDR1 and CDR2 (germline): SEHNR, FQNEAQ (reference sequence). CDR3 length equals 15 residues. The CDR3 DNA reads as TGTGCCAGCAGCACCGCGTCGGGGGGGCGGACTGAAGCTTTCTTT. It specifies CASSTASGGRTEAFF.

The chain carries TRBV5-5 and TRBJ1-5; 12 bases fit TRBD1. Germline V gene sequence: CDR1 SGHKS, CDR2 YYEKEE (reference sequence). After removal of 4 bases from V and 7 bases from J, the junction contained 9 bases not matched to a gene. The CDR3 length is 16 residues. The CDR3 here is CASSPEGTGGWQPQHF. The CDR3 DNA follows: TGTGCCAGCAGCCCGGAAGGGACAGGGGGCTGGCAGCCCCAGCATTTT.

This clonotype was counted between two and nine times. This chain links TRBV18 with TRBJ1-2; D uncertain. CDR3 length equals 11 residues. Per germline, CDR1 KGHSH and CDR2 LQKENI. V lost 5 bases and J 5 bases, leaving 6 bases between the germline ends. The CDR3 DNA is TGTGCCAGCTCATCCGAGTATGGCTACACCTTC. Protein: CASSSEYGYTF. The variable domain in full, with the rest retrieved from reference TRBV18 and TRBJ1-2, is NAGVMQNPRHLVRRRGQEARLRCSPMKGHSHVYWYRQLPEEGLKFMVYLQKENIIDESGMPKERFSAEFPKEGPSILRIQQVVRGDSAAYFCASSSEYGYTFGSGTRLTVV.

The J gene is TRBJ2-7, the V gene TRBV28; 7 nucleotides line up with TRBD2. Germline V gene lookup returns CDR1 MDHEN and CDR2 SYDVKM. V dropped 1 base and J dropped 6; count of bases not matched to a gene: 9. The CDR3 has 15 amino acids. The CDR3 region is CASSLLRGGPGEQYF. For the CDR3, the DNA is TGTGCCAGCAGTTTATTGAGGGGAGGGCCGGGCGAGCAGTACTTC. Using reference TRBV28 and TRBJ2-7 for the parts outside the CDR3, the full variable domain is DVKVTQSSRYLVKRTGEKVFLECVQDMDHENMFWYRQDPGLGLRLIYFSYDVKMKEKGDIPEGYSVSREKKERFSLILESASTNQTSMYLCASSLLRGGPGEQYFGPGTRLTVT.

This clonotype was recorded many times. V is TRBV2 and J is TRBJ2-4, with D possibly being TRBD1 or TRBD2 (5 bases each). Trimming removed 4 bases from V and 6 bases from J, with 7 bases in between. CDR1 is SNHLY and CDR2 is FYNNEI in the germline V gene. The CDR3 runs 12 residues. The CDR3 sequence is CASSGDGNIQYF. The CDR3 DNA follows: TGTGCCAGCAGTGGGGACGGAAACATTCAGTACTTC.

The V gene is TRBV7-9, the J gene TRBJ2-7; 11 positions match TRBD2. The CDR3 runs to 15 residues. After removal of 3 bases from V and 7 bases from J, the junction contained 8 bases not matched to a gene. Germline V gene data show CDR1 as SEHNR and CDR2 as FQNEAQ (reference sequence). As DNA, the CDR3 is TGTGCCAGCAGCTTTGGGCTAGCGGGAGGAAGAGAGCAGTACTTC. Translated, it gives CASSFGLAGGREQYF.

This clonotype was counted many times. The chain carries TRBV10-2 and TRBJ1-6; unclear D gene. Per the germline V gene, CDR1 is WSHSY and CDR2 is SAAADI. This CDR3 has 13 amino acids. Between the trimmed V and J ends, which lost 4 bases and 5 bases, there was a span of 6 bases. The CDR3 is CASSVSDNSPLHF. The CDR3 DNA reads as TGCGCCAGCAGTGTGAGTGATAATTCACCCCTCCACTTT.

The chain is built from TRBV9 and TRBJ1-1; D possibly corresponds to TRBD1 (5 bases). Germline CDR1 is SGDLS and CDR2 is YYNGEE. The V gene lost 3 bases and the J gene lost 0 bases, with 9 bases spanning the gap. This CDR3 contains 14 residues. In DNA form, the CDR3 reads TGTGCCAGCAGCGAGGGACGGTTGAACACTGAAGCTTTCTTT. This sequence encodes CASSEGRLNTEAFF.

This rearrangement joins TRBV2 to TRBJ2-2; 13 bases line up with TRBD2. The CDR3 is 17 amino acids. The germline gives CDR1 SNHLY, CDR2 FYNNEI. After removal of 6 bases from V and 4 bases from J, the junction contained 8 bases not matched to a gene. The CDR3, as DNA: TGTGCCAGCAGACTAGCGGGAGGGCCGCGAGGCACCGGGGAGCTGTTTTTT. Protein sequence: CASRLAGGPRGTGELFF.

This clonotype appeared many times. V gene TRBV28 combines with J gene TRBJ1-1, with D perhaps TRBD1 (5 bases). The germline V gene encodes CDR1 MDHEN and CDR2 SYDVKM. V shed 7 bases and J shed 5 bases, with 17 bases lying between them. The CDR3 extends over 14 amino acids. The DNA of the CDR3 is TGTGCCAGCACCCCTCAACGGGGCGGAACTGAAGCTTTCTTT. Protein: CASTPQRGGTEAFF. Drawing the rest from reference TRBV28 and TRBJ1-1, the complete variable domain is DVKVTQSSRYLVKRTGEKVFLECVQDMDHENMFWYRQDPGLGLRLIYFSYDVKMKEKGDIPEGYSVSREKKERFSLILESASTNQTSMYLCASTPQRGGTEAFFGQGTRLTVV.

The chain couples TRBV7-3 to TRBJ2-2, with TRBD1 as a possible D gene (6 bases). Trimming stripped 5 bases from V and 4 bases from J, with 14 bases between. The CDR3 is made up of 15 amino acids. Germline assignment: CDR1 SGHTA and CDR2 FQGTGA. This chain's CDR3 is CASSPNLGGTGELFF. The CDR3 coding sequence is TGTGCCAGCAGCCCAAATCTAGGGGGCACCGGGGAGCTGTTTTTT.

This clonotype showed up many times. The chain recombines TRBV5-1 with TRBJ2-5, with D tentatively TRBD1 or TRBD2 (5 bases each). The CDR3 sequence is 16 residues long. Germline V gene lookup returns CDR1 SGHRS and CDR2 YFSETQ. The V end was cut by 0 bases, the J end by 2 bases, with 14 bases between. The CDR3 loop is CASSLAPGSGQETQYF. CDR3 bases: TGCGCCAGCAGCTTGGCGCCAGGGTCGGGACAAGAGACCCAGTACTTC.